These 27 T cell receptor beta chains originate from one sample sequenced in a study of blood T cells in healthy people across ages. A second roughly 7 to 11 cycle PCR used barcoded and J-beta primers. One entry per CDR3 protein results from TCRdb running MiXCR on the 5' RACE reads. The repertoire has 700,000 or so distinct CDR3 sequences, about 20% of them found once; the top ten carry less than 25%. The sequenced sample was blood. The receptor set was obtained from a man in his 70s in good health.

The V and J genes are TRBV27 and TRBJ1-2; TRBD1 matches at 8 bases. CDR1 MNHEY and CDR2 SMNVEV come from the germline V gene (reference sequence). Germline trimming cut 4 bases from V and 5 bases from J; bases unmatched to any gene: 9. The CDR3 covers 15 residues. The CDR3 sequence: CASSSGQADRYGYTF. The DNA for the CDR3 is TGTGCCAGCAGTTCGGGACAGGCGGATCGGTATGGCTACACCTTC.

This clonotype was seen only a few times. The V gene is TRBV7-2, the J gene TRBJ2-1; the match to TRBD2 covers 7 bases. CDR3 length: 17 amino acids. CDR1 is SGHTA, CDR2 FQGNSA, per germline. V gave up 2 bases and J gave up 7 bases; unmatched junction bases: 14. The CDR3 spells CASSLKYGGSGINEQFF. CDR3 in DNA: TGTGCCAGCAGCTTAAAGTACGGCGGGAGTGGGATTAATGAGCAGTTCTTC.

The chain has TRBV12-3 or TRBV12-4 and TRBJ2-1, with 11 bases lining up with TRBD2. The junction had 5 bases not matched to a gene; V was cut back by 5 bases and J by 2 bases. The CDR3 is 16 residues long. The CDR3 coding sequence is TGTGCCAGCAGTAACAAACTAGCGGGAGCCTACAATGAGCAGTTCTTC. This translates into CASSNKLAGAYNEQFF.

This clonotype has more than one count but fewer than ten. DNA of the CDR3: TGTGCCAGCAGCTTAACCGGCAGGGATGATGGCTACACCTTC. Amino acid sequence: CASSLTGRDDGYTF. The chain uses TRBV7-3 and TRBJ1-2; possibly TRBD1 for D (5 bases). The CDR3 covers 14 residues. Germline values: CDR1 SGHTA, CDR2 FQGTGA. V shed 0 bases and J shed 6 bases, with 11 bases lying between them. Looking up the rest from reference TRBV7-3 and TRBJ1-2 gives the full variable domain: GAGVSQTPSNKVTEKGKYVELRCDPISGHTALYWYRQSLGQGPEFLIYFQGTGAADDSGLPNDRFFAVRPEGSVSTLKIQRTERGDSAVYLCASSLTGRDDGYTFGSGTRLTVV.

This clonotype appeared a few times. The chain couples TRBV12-3 or TRBV12-4 to TRBJ2-3; unclear D gene. This CDR3 spans 12 amino acids. Trimming stripped 9 bases from V and 2 bases from J, with 9 bases between. DNA for the CDR3: TGTGCCAGTCGACTGAACACAGATACGCAGTATTTT. Its protein is CASRLNTDTQYF.

This clonotype was found a few times. The chain employs TRBV20-1 and TRBJ2-3, with D unclear. Germline loops: CDR1 DFQATT, CDR2 SNEGSKA (reference sequence). The CDR3 sequence is 15 residues long. Trimming took off 3 bases at V and 1 base at J, with 14 bases between the two ends. CDR3 sequence (DNA): TGCAGTGCTAGCGATTCGGCGAAACGCACAGATACGCAGTATTTT. Translated, it gives CSASDSAKRTDTQYF.

This clonotype was counted a single time. V usage is TRBV11-2 and J usage is TRBJ2-3, with D possibly matching TRBD2 (5 bases). Deletions cut 1 base from V and 6 bases from J, with 11 bases between. There are 14 residues in the CDR3. From germline, CDR1 is SGHAT and CDR2 FQNNGV. CDR3 sequence reads: CASSLGPGWDTQYF. The CDR3 DNA follows: TGTGCCAGCAGCTTAGGCCCGGGATGGGATACGCAGTATTTT.

This clonotype was seen a few times. CDR3 protein: CASSYSTVDNSPLHF. CDR3 DNA sequence: TGTGCCAGCAGTTACTCGACGGTGGATAATTCACCCCTCCACTTT. The chain links TRBV6-5 to TRBJ1-6; D is unresolved. The CDR3 loop spans 15 amino acids. Germline V lookup: CDR1 MNHEY, CDR2 SVGAGI. V was clipped by 0 bases and J by 5 bases, with 8 bases between them.

The CDR3 DNA reads as TGTGCCAGCAGAGGGCGGATTAGCACAGATACGCAGTATTTT. It translates to CASRGRISTDTQYF. The chain recombines TRBV2 with TRBJ2-3; no firm D call. The CDR3 runs to 14 residues. Germline V gene sequence: CDR1 SNHLY, CDR2 FYNNEI. V lost 6 bases to trimming and J lost 0 bases, with 10 bases between them.

The chain carries TRBV9 and TRBJ1-3; D perhaps matches TRBD1 (6 bases). The CDR3 runs 17 residues. Germline V lookup: CDR1 SGDLS, CDR2 YYNGEE. Trimming took 4 bases from V and 1 from J, leaving 18 bases between them. The CDR3 nucleotides read TGTGCCAGCAGCACTCAGACAGGAAGGGCATCTGGAAACACCATATATTTT. It translates to CASSTQTGRASGNTIYF.

The table lists this clonotype with many counts. J is TRBJ2-1 and V is TRBV20-1; 14 bases map to TRBD2. The V segment lost 6 bases and the J segment 10 bases; nucleotides outside the gene matches: 8. This CDR3 spans 14 amino acids. The germline V gene encodes CDR1 DFQATT and CDR2 SNEGSKA (reference sequence). The CDR3 nucleotides are TGCAGTGCCCCGGGACTAGCGGGGGTATGGGAGCAGTTCTTC. Encoded protein: CSAPGLAGVWEQFF.

The chain uses TRBV5-1 and TRBJ2-7; a possible D gene is TRBD2 (5 bases). V was pared by 4 bases and J by 2 bases, with 16 bases between. CDR3 length: 15 residues. Looked up from germline, CDR1 is SGHRS and CDR2 is YFSETQ. CDR3 amino acids: CASSHGLIQPYEQYF. The CDR3 coding sequence is TGCGCCAGCAGCCATGGACTGATCCAACCCTACGAGCAGTACTTC.

This clonotype was seen a few times. This sequence joins TRBV12-3 or TRBV12-4 and TRBJ2-1, with 7 nucleotides matching TRBD1. With 4 bases clipped from V and 9 bases from J, the junction kept 6 bases outside the gene matches. The CDR3 sequence is 13 residues long. CDR3 amino acids: CASSSLTGTEQFF. As DNA, the CDR3 is TGTGCCAGCAGTTCCCTGACAGGGACTGAGCAGTTCTTC.

Comments on this clonotype: A much larger clone lies one base from this, so it may be a read error. V usage is TRBV11-3 and J usage is TRBJ2-3; a possible D gene is TRBD1 (6 bases). The germline V and J ends were trimmed by 1 base and 4 bases, with 12 bases remaining between them. CDR1 and CDR2 from the germline V gene are SGHNT and YENEEA. The CDR3 runs 15 residues. The CDR3 sequence is CASSLGDTGSDTQYF. CDR3 DNA: TGTGCCAGCAGCTTAGGGGACACGGGATCAGATACGCAGTATTTT.

In its sample, this clonotype was seen many times. This chain connects TRBV6-5 to TRBJ1-4; D might be TRBD1 (5 bases). This CDR3 region has 14 residues. The germline V gene encodes CDR1 MNHEY and CDR2 SVGAGI. The V and J ends lost 6 bases and 7 bases respectively, with 15 bases between them. Here the CDR3 DNA reads TGTGCCAGCAGAACGGGACCGGCGAGTGAAAAACTGTTTTTT. Protein product: CASRTGPASEKLFF.

The chain recombines TRBV7-2 with TRBJ2-5; a weak D match, TRBD2 (5 bases). In germline, CDR1 is SGHTA, CDR2 FQGNSA. Trimming pared 4 bases from V and 1 base from J, leaving 13 bases between. This CDR3 has 15 residues. CDR3 bases: TGTGCCAGCAGCTCAAACGGACTGTTCCAAGAGACCCAGTACTTC. This encodes CASSSNGLFQETQYF.

V is TRBV7-2 and J is TRBJ2-5; D is perhaps TRBD2 (6 bases). The DNA end is a closer match to TRBJ2-1, so the J assignment may be wrong. CDR1 and CDR2 (germline): SGHTA, FQGNSA. The CDR3 is 12 amino acids. Here the CDR3 reads CASRWDWGEQFF. The CDR3 region has the DNA TGTGCCAGCAGATGGGACTGGGGGGAGCAGTTCTTC.

This clonotype was counted at least ten times. The genes are TRBV28 and TRBJ2-7; 11 positions match TRBD2. The CDR3 is 14 amino acids. The germline CDR1 and CDR2 sequences are MDHEN and SYDVKM. Trimming took 5 bases from V and 4 from J; bases not matched to a gene: 4. In DNA, the CDR3 is TGTGCCAGCAGTGGACTAGCGGGCCTTTACGAGCAGTACTTC. It codes for CASSGLAGLYEQYF.

This clonotype was seen only a few times. The chain is built from TRBV20-1 and TRBJ1-1; 10 nucleotides line up with TRBD1. The junction had 11 bases not matched to a gene; V was cut back by 5 bases and J by 5 bases. The CDR3 has 15 amino acids. CDR1 DFQATT and CDR2 SNEGSKA come from the germline V gene (reference sequence). CDR3 protein: CSALETDRGRTEAFF. Here the CDR3 DNA reads TGCAGTGCTCTAGAGACCGACAGGGGGCGGACTGAAGCTTTCTTT.

The chain carries TRBV27 and TRBJ1-1, with 8 positions matching TRBD1. The CDR3 length is 19 residues. With 3 bases clipped from V and 0 bases from J, the junction kept 15 bases outside the gene matches. Germline values: CDR1 MNHEY, CDR2 SMNVEV (reference sequence). CDR3 sequence reads: CASSFFPKRTGTMNTEAFF. The CDR3 bases are TGTGCCAGCAGTTTCTTCCCAAAAAGGACAGGGACCATGAACACTGAAGCTTTCTTT.

Details on this clonotype: An end of the junction does not agree with germline; a read error may underlie this. The J gene is TRBJ2-3, the V gene TRBV12-3 or TRBV12-4; 13 nucleotides align to TRBD2. This CDR3 spans 16 amino acids. The CDR3 region has the DNA TGTGCCAGCAGTTCCCGGACTAGCGGGAGCCGCCCCATTGGGTTTTTT. Amino acid sequence: CASSSRTSGSRPIGFF.

This CDR3 is CASSHLWNQETQYF. The CDR3 bases are TGCGCCAGCAGCCACCTGTGGAATCAAGAGACCCAGTACTTC. The J gene is TRBJ2-5, the V gene TRBV4-1, with D uncertain. V was trimmed by 3 bases and J by 2 bases, leaving 10 bases between them. This CDR3 is built from 14 residues. Germline-derived CDR1 and CDR2 are MGHRA and YSYEKL.

This clonotype was seen repeatedly, ten times or more. The chain recombines TRBV7-2 with TRBJ1-2; no definite D call. Germline CDR1 is SGHTA and CDR2 is FQGNSA. V lost 1 base and J 2 bases, leaving 8 bases between the germline ends. This CDR3 comprises 14 residues. Here the CDR3 reads CASSLGWANYGYTF. The CDR3 coding sequence is TGTGCCAGCAGCTTAGGTTGGGCAAACTATGGCTACACCTTC. The full variable domain, rest sourced from reference TRBV7-2 and TRBJ1-2, is GAGVSQSPSNKVTEKGKDVELRCDPISGHTALYWYRQSLGQGLEFLIYFQGNSAPDKSGLPSDRFSAERTGGSVSTLTIQRTQQEDSAVYLCASSLGWANYGYTFGSGTRLTVV.

This clonotype was seen a few times. The chain uses TRBV12-3 or TRBV12-4 and TRBJ2-7, with 7 bases aligning to TRBD1. Losses at the gene ends were 6 bases for V and 6 bases for J; bases not matched to a gene: 8. The CDR3 loop spans 13 amino acids. The CDR3 region has the DNA TGTGCCAGCAGATCCAGGGGGTTGGTCGAGCAGTACTTC. This translates into CASRSRGLVEQYF.

The CDR3 nucleotides read TGTGCCAGCAGAAGACTGTCTAGCACAGATACGCAGTATTTT. Its protein product is CASRRLSSTDTQYF. J is TRBJ2-3 and V is TRBV12-3 or TRBV12-4; D is undetermined. The CDR3 sequence is 14 residues long. Trimming cost V 6 bases and J 0 bases, with 10 bases left between them.

This clonotype was detected a few times. The chain recombines TRBV5-5 with TRBJ1-2, with 8 nucleotides matching TRBD1. This CDR3 contains 15 residues. V dropped 4 bases and J dropped 2; count of bases not matched to a gene: 7. Germline V CDR1 and CDR2: SGHKS, YYEKEE (reference sequence). CDR3 in amino acids: CASSGNRGENYGYTF. The CDR3, as DNA: TGTGCCAGCAGCGGTAACAGGGGGGAAAACTATGGCTACACCTTC.

The chain joins TRBV6-2 or TRBV6-3 to TRBJ1-1; TRBD1 matches 7 bases. The CDR3 contains 15 residues. The V and J ends lost 2 bases and 4 bases, in that order; junction bases with no gene match: 7. Germline values: CDR1 MNHEY, CDR2 SVGEGT. The CDR3 protein is CASSYPGQSGTEAFF. The CDR3 bases are TGTGCCAGCAGTTACCCGGGACAGTCGGGCACTGAAGCTTTCTTT.